Listed below are T cell receptor beta chains from one sample, sequenced in a study of T-cell reconstitution after alpha-beta-depleted transplantation in children. TCRdb passed the PCR reads through MiXCR, listing each CDR3 protein once. The sample comprises some 550,000 distinct CDR3 sequences, approximately 16% of which are singletons, and approximately 3% rests with the top ten. The sequences come from PBMCs from the stem cell graft donor, collected from the stem cell graft. The receptors shown here come from a human donor who donated a stem cell graft to a child with acute lymphoblastic leukemia. Each CDR3 is given with its conserved first and last residue. The D gene is left open where the match is weak. Clone size is given for some rows only: seen once, a few or many times, or a class if the clone is expanded.

size,V,D,J,DNA,CDR3
few,TRBV4-2,NA,TRBJ2-2,TGTGCCAGCAGCCAAGACTCCCGCACCGGGGAGCTGTTTTTT,CASSQDSRTGELFF
few,TRBV20-1,NA,TRBJ2-3,TGCAGTGCTCAACGCGGATCTCCAGATACGCAGTATTTT,CSAQRGSPDTQYF
NA,TRBV10-3,NA,TRBJ1-5,TGTGCCATCAGTAATCGGAGAGATAGCAATCAGCCCCAGCATTTT,CAISNRRDSNQPQHF
NA,TRBV5-1,TRBD1,TRBJ1-1,TGCGCCAGCAGCTTGGAGGACAGGGGGCCTTATGAAGCTTTCTTT,CASSLEDRGPYEAFF
NA,TRBV27,NA,TRBJ1-5,TGTGCCAGCAGTTTCGGGATTTATCAGCCCCAGCATTTT,CASSFGIYQPQHF
few,TRBV19,NA,TRBJ2-3,TGTGCCAGTAGTAATATGGAGGCAGGGGCCCTGGATACGCAGTATTTT,CASSNMEAGALDTQYF
NA,TRBV29-1,TRBD1,TRBJ2-1,TGCAGCGCCCTGGGACAGGTCCAAAGGGAGCAGTTCTTC,CSALGQVQREQFF
few,TRBV12-3/TRBV12-4,NA,TRBJ1-3,TGTGCCAGCATGCCGGTTTTCGGAAACACCATATATTTT,CASMPVFGNTIYF
few,TRBV7-9,TRBD1,TRBJ1-1,TGTGCCAGCAGTGACGGGACAGGGGGTTACACTGAAGCTTTCTTT,CASSDGTGGYTEAFF
few,TRBV5-1,TRBD2,TRBJ2-1,TGCGCCAGCAGCTTGGATCCGGGAGGTGGAAATGAGCAGTTCTTC,CASSLDPGGGNEQFF
few,TRBV29-1,NA,TRBJ1-2,TGCAGCGTTGAAGATCTGGGGACAAACTATGGCTACACCTTC,CSVEDLGTNYGYTF
NA,TRBV12-3/TRBV12-4,NA,TRBJ2-3,TGTGCCAGCAGTCCGTTGATAGGTGATAGCACAGATACGCAGTATTTT,CASSPLIGDSTDTQYF
few,TRBV5-1,NA,TRBJ2-1,TGCGCCAGCAGCTTCCACGGGACACCCGGCAATGAGCAGTTCTTC,CASSFHGTPGNEQFF
NA,TRBV10-3,TRBD2,TRBJ2-7,TGTGCCATCTCGGACTTAGCGGGTCCCTACGAGCAGTACTTC,CAISDLAGPYEQYF
once,TRBV7-9,NA,TRBJ1-5,TGTGCCAGCAGCTTAGAGTTGGGACGTGGCAATCAGCCCCAGCATTTT,CASSLELGRGNQPQHF
many,TRBV29-1,TRBD1,TRBJ2-3,TGCAGCGTTGAATGGAATTCGGACAGGGCAATAGATACGCAGTATTTT,CSVEWNSDRAIDTQYF
NA,TRBV20-1,TRBD1,TRBJ1-1,TGCAGTGCTCTTGGGACAGGGGGGGACACTGAAGCTTTCTTT,CSALGTGGDTEAFF
NA,TRBV7-8,NA,TRBJ2-7,TGTGCCAGCAGTTCGCAGGGACACCGTATGTGGGAGATTTCCTACGAGCAGTACTTC,CASSSQGHRMWEISYEQYF
few,TRBV20-1,NA,TRBJ1-1,TGCAGCCCCATGGGGACGTTGATGAACACTGAAGCTTTCTTT,CSPMGTLMNTEAFF
NA,TRBV7-6,NA,TRBJ2-7,TGTGCCAGCAGTTTGGACTCTCACGAGCAGTACTTC,CASSLDSHEQYF
NA,TRBV20-1,NA,TRBJ2-3,TGCATTGGCCGCCGAAGCGGAGGGGCAGCTACGCAGTATTTT,CIGRRSGGAATQYF
NA,TRBV20-1,NA,TRBJ1-1,TGCAGTGCTAACACGGGGCACACTGAAGCTTTCTTT,CSANTGHTEAFF
NA,TRBV5-1,NA,TRBJ2-2,TGCGCCAGCAGGGATTACGGGGACACCGGGGAGCTGTTTTTT,CASRDYGDTGELFF
once,TRBV12-3/TRBV12-4,NA,TRBJ1-5,TGTGCCAGCAGTTTAAGCGGACAGTTGAGCAATCAGCCCCAGCATTTT,CASSLSGQLSNQPQHF
few,TRBV29-1,NA,TRBJ1-2,TGCAGCGTTAGACAGACTAACTATGGCTACACCTTC,CSVRQTNYGYTF
few,TRBV6-6,TRBD1,TRBJ1-4,TGTGCCAGCGAAGACAGGGCGACCGAAAAACTGTTTTTT,CASEDRATEKLFF
many,TRBV20-1,TRBD2,TRBJ2-7,TGCAGTGCTAGGTCAGGACTAGCAGACTTCTACGAGCAGTACTTC,CSARSGLADFYEQYF